One sample yielded the 9 T cell receptor beta chains listed below, sequenced in a study of blood T cell repertoires in COVID-19. The assay was immunoSEQ multiplex PCR, and TCRdb's table has in-frame clones only and misses some. The table lists roughly 53,000 clones, about 90% of them singletons. The sequenced material came from peripheral blood. The receptor source for this set is a woman at least 80 years old with COVID-19, enrolled during active disease.

The chain recombines TRBV4-1 with TRBJ2-3; the D gene is possibly TRBD2 (6 bases). The CDR3 is 14 amino acids. Trimming took off 4 bases at V and 1 base at J, with 9 bases between the two ends. CDR1 and CDR2 from the germline V gene are MGHRA and YSYEKL. The CDR3 here is CASSPTGGTDTQYF. As DNA, the CDR3 is TGCGCCAGCAGCCCGACGGGGGGCACAGATACGCAGTATTTT.

This rearrangement joins TRBV4-2 to TRBJ1-3; TRBD1 might be the D (6 bases). The CDR3 consists of 15 residues. The V end lost 3 bases, the J end lost 2 bases, and 11 bases lay between the germline ends. CDR1 and CDR2 from the germline V gene are LGHNA and YNFKEQ. The CDR3, as DNA: TGTGCCAGCAGCCATAGGACAGTACCTGGAAACACCATATATTTT. It encodes CASSHRTVPGNTIYF.

The V call is TRBV9, the J call TRBJ2-7; 8 bases fit TRBD1. V lost 4 bases and J lost 1; bases outside the gene matches: 4. CDR1 is SGDLS, CDR2 YYNGEE, per germline. The CDR3 runs 14 residues. This CDR3 reads CASSRTGGSYEQYF. CDR3 coding DNA: TGTGCCAGCAGCCGTACAGGGGGATCCTACGAGCAGTACTTC.

About this clone: The junction differs from germline at one of its ends, possibly a read error. The chain links TRBV28 to TRBJ2-1; 8 bases are a match to TRBD2. The CDR3 consists of 13 residues. The V gene's germline CDR1 is MDHEN and CDR2 SYDVKM. CDR3 bases: TGTGCCAGCAGGGAGATAGCGGGATCAGTTTGGCTCTTC. Its protein is CASREIAGSVWLF.

The gene calls are TRBV29-1 and TRBJ2-7, with D maybe TRBD1 (6 bases). Germline CDR1 reads SQVTM; CDR2 reads ANQGSEA. The CDR3 is 16 residues long. V was cut by 4 bases and J by 2 bases, with 21 bases left in between. The CDR3 sequence is CSVGGAANRVAYEQYF. The CDR3 DNA sequence: TGCAGCGTTGGGGGAGCCGCCAACAGGGTCGCCTACGAGCAGTACTTC.

This clone was seen a handful of times. CDR3 nucleotide sequence: TGTGCCAGCAGTGAGGAGCAGGGCTTAAGATCACCCCTCCACTTT. Its translation: CASSEEQGLRSPLHF. The rearrangement joins TRBV2 to TRBJ1-6; D is perhaps TRBD1 (5 bases). V lost 3 bases and J lost 10, with 16 bases in between. The CDR3 totals 15 residues. CDR1 SNHLY and CDR2 FYNNEI come from the germline V gene.

The rearrangement uses TRBV7-9 and TRBJ2-1; a weak D match, TRBD2 (6 bases). CDR1 is SEHNR, CDR2 FQNEAQ, per germline (reference sequence). V lost 5 bases and J lost 0, with 11 bases in between. This CDR3 has 15 amino acids. The DNA of the CDR3 is TGTGCCAGCAGCCCTAGGGGAGGCTCCTACAATGAGCAGTTCTTC. The encoded protein is CASSPRGGSYNEQFF.

This sequence joins TRBV5-6 and TRBJ1-3; D is ambiguous. Germline V lookup: CDR1 SGHDT, CDR2 YYEEEE. The V and J ends lost 4 bases and 4 bases respectively, with 15 bases between them. The CDR3 has 15 amino acids. CDR3 amino acids: CASSPLRGSGNTIYF. For the CDR3, the DNA is TGTGCCAGCAGCCCACTCCGCGGTTCGGGAAACACCATATATTTT.

Remarks on this clone: Sequence at one end of the junction differs from germline and may be a read error. The CDR3 region is CASSLGGLAGIGETQYF. CDR3 DNA sequence: TGTGCTAGCAGCTTAGGCGGTTTAGCGGGGATTGGAGAGACCCAGTACTTC. The genes are TRBV7-7 and TRBJ2-5; 8 bases are a match to TRBD2. Per germline, CDR1 SSHAT and CDR2 FNYEAQ (reference sequence). CDR3 length: 17 amino acids.